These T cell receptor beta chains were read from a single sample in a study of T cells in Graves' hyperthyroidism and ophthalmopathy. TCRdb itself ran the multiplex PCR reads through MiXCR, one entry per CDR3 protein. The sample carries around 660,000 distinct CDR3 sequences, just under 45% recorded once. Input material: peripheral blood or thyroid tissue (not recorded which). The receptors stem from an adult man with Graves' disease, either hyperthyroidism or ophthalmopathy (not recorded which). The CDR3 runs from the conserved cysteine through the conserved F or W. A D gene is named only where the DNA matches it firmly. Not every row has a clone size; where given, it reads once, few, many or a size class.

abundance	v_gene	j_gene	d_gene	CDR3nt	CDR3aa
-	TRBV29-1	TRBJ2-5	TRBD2	TGCAGCGTTCTCGGCGGGAGGATAGAGACCCAGTACTTC	CSVLGGRIETQYF
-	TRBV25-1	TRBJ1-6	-	TGTGCCAGCAGTCCAACAGGGAGCTCACCCCTCCACTTT	CASSPTGSSPLHF
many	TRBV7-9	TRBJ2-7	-	TGTGCCAGCAACAGCGGGCCCCTGAGGAACGAGCAGTACTTC	CASNSGPLRNEQYF
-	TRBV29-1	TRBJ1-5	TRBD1	TGCAGCGTAACCACCGGGACAGATCAGCCCCAGCATTTT	CSVTTGTDQPQHF
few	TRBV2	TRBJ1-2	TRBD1	TGTGCCAGCAGTGAGACAGGGCTTTTCGGTGGCTACACCTTC	CASSETGLFGGYTF
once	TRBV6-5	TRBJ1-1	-	TGTGCCAGCAGTTACGCGGACGCGAACACTGAAGCTTTCTTT	CASSYADANTEAFF
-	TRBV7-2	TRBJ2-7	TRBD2	TGTGCCAGCAGCTTATCCGGGACTAGGGACGAGCAGTACTTC	CASSLSGTRDEQYF
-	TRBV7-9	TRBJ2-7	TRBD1	TGTGCCAGCAGCGCGGCCGGGACAGGGGGCTCCTACGAGCAGTACTTC	CASSAAGTGGSYEQYF
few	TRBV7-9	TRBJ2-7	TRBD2	TGTGCCAGCAGCTTAGATTCTAGCGGGAGGGCTGGGATCGAGCAGTACTTC	CASSLDSSGRAGIEQYF
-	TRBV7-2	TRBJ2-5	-	TGTGCCAGCAGCTTAGATGGCGAGAGGGCCCAGTACTTC	CASSLDGERAQYF
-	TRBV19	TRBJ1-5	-	TGTGCCAGTAGTCTTTTGGTGGGTCGTAGCAACCAGCCCCAGCATTTT	CASSLLVGRSNQPQHF
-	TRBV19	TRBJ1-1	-	TGTGCCAGCAACCTAAGCCAGGGGTACACTGAAGCTTTCTTT	CASNLSQGYTEAFF
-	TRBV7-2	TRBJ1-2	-	TGTGCCAGCAGTTTTGTCCGGGCAGGACGTGGCTACACCTTC	CASSFVRAGRGYTF
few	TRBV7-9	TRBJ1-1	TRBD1	TGTGCCAGCAGCTTCGATAGAGGGGGCTACAAGAACACTGAAGCTTTCTTT	CASSFDRGGYKNTEAFF
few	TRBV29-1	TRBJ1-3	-	TGCAGCGGACTGGGATCCGGAAACACCATATATTTT	CSGLGSGNTIYF
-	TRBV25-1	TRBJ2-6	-	TGTGCCAGCAGTGAATTACGGGACACGGGGGCCAACGTCCTGACTTTC	CASSELRDTGANVLTF
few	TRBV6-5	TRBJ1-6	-	TGTGCCAGCAGTTACTTTGGTGCGGATAATTCACCCCTCCACTTT	CASSYFGADNSPLHF
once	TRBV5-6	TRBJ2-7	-	TGCGCCAGCAGCTTGGGGGGAGTACAACCCTACGAGCAGTACTTC	CASSLGGVQPYEQYF
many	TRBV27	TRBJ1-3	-	TGTGCCAGCATATGGACAGTGAGGGAAAACACCATATATTTT	CASIWTVRENTIYF
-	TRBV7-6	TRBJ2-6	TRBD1	TGTGCCAGCAGCCCGCGGACAGGGTCGGATGGGGCCAACGTCCTGACTTTC	CASSPRTGSDGANVLTF
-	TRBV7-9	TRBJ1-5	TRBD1	TGTGCCAGCAGTTTGGGACAGGGAAAGGGACTCTATAGCAATCAGCCCCAGCATTTT	CASSLGQGKGLYSNQPQHF
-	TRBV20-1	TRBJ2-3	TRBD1	TGCAGTGCTAGTAAGGACAGGAGAGATACGCAGTATTTT	CSASKDRRDTQYF
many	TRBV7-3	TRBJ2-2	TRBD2	TGTGCCAGCAGCCAGAGCGGGGGGCGGAACACCGGGGAGCTGTTTTTT	CASSQSGGRNTGELFF
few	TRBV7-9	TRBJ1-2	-	TGTGCCAGCAGTCCCTTCGGCGAGGGGGACTATGGCTACACCTTC	CASSPFGEGDYGYTF
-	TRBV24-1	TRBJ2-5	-	TGTGCCACCGGTGATCTCCTCTGGGAGACCCAGTACTTC	CATGDLLWETQYF